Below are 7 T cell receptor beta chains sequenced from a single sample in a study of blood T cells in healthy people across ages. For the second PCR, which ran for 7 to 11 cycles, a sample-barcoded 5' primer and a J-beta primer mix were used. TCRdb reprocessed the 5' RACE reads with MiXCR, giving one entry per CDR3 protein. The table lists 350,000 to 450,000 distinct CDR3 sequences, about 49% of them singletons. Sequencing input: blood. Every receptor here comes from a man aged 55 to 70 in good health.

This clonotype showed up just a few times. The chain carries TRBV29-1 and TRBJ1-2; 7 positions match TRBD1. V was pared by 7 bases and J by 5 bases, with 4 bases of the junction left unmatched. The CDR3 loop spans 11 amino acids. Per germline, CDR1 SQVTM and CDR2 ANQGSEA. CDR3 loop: CSAGQAYGYTF. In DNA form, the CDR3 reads TGCAGCGCAGGACAGGCTTATGGCTACACCTTC.

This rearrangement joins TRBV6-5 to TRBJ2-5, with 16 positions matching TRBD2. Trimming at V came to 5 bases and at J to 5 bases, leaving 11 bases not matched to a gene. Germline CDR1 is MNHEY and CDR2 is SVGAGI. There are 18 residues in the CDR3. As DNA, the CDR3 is TGTGCCAGCAGTCACCACCCGGGACTAGCGGGGGGGCTTGAGACCCAGTACTTC. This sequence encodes CASSHHPGLAGGLETQYF.

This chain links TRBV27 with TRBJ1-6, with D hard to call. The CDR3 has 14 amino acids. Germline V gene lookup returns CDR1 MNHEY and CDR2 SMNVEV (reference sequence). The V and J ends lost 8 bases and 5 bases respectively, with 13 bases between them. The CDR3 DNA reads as TGTGCCAGCGCGGTGGGGTCCCATAATTCACCCCTCCACTTT. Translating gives CASAVGSHNSPLHF.

In nucleotides, the CDR3 is TGCGCCAGCAGCCAAGAGTGGTCTAGCGGCCGGGATGAGCAGTACTTC. This gives the protein CASSQEWSSGRDEQYF. V gene TRBV4-1 combines with J gene TRBJ2-5, with 7 bases matching TRBD2. Trimming cost V 0 bases and J 11 bases; bases outside gene matches: 15. The CDR3 runs 16 residues. Germline CDR1 reads MGHRA; CDR2 reads YSYEKL.

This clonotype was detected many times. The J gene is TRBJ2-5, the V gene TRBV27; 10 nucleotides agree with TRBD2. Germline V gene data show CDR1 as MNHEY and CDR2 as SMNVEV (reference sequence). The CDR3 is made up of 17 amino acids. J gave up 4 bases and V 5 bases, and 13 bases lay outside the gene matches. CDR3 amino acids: CASSHRTSGPEGETQYF. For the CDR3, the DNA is TGTGCCAGCAGTCACCGGACTAGCGGCCCTGAGGGAGAGACCCAGTACTTC.

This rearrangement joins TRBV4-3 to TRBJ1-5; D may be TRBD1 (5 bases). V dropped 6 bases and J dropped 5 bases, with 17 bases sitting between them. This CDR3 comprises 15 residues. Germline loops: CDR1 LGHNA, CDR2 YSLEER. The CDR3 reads CASRIDVGGDQPQHF. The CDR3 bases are TGCGCCAGCAGGATAGATGTCGGGGGGGATCAGCCCCAGCATTTT.

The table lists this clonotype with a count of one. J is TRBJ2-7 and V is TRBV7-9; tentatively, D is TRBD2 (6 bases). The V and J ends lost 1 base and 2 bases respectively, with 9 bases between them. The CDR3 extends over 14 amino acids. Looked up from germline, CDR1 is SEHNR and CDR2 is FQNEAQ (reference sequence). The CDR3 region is CASSLVAVPYEQYF. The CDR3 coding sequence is TGTGCCAGCAGCTTAGTAGCGGTTCCCTACGAGCAGTACTTC.